The clone carrying this T cell receptor beta chain was observed at least ten times. Its antigen is unidentified. TCRdb itself ran the 5' RACE reads through MiXCR, one entry per CDR3 protein. Of about 400,000 distinct CDR3 sequences in the sample, around a tenth were seen once. This record belongs to a study of T cells after yellow fever vaccination. Study summary: Fractions containing few cells were prepared with SMART-Seq v4 Ultra Low Input.

The V gene's germline CDR1 is DFQATT and CDR2 SNEGSKA (reference sequence). V gave up 5 bases and J gave up 1 base; unmatched junction bases: 0. This CDR3 has 13 amino acids. Points from the study as a whole: It was the secondary response that reached its peak faster, day 5 versus 15, but it was weaker.

This chain joins TRBV20-1 and TRBJ2-3; TRBD2 aligns across 10 bases. This clonotype was obtained from a man in his late teens or twenties who received the YFV17D yellow fever vaccine. This material consisted of PBMCs, taken on the day of the first yellow fever vaccination. The CDR3 loop is CSAGTSGTDTQYF. The CDR3 bases are TGCAGTGCTGGGACTAGCGGCACAGATACGCAGTATTTT.